What follows is one TCR beta chain and its context. Its antigen is currently unknown. The protocol was immunoSEQ multiplex PCR, while the TCRdb copy is restricted to in-frame clones and leaves out a portion. The sample has about 61,000 clones; about 85% are singletons. This record belongs to a study of PD-1 blockade in classical Hodgkin lymphoma. Germline V lookup: CDR1 MNHNY, CDR2 SVGAGI (reference sequence). This CDR3 contains 13 residues. V lost 2 bases and J 6 bases, leaving 8 bases between the germline ends. As for time point: cycle 4 day 1 (C4D1), after around six weeks of nivolumab. Every single patient, without exception, relapsed after autologous stem cell transplantation, and brentuximab vedotin exposure varied. General study findings and limits: For complete responders, baseline diversity was comparable to that of newly diagnosed patients.

The sequence was obtained from a human donor with classical Hodgkin lymphoma. The sequences come from peripheral blood mononuclear cells (PBMCs), collected before the fourth cycle of nivolumab. The V and J genes are TRBV6-6 and TRBJ2-1, with no clear D. In DNA, the CDR3 is TGTGCCAGCAGTTACGGATTGAGCAATGAGCAGTTCTTC. Its translation: CASSYGLSNEQFF.